The present entry profiles one T cell receptor beta chain with its context. Its antigen is still unknown. The CDR3 is cut off 3 residues early in the read; its end comes from the germline J gene. These data belong to a study of Tregs in tolerant kidney transplant recipients. Study-level results: Donor-specific Treg expansion exceeded global Treg expansion in tolerant patients, suggesting antigen drive. Expanding Tregs on activated donor B cells appeared to best identify donor-specific TCRbeta clones. Changing PCR primers prevented nucleotide comparison between some patients' samples.

The germline V gene encodes CDR1 MNHEY and CDR2 SVGEGT. The V gene lost 5 bases and the J gene lost 5 bases, with 15 bases spanning the gap. This CDR3 contains 14 residues. The protocol was immunoSEQ multiplex PCR, while the TCRdb copy is restricted to in-frame clones and leaves out a portion. This repertoire includes about 48,000 clones. The chain links TRBV6-2 or TRBV6-3 to TRBJ2-5; tentative D call: TRBD1 (5 bases). The TCR comes from a human donor who received a combined kidney and bone marrow transplant. The sequenced sample was CD4+ T cells from blood, obtained before the transplant. The CDR3 DNA, read in part, is TGTGCCAGCAGTCATCAGGGTCTACGGGAGACC. Translation: CASSHQGLRET. The full CDR3 protein reads CASSHQGLRETQYF.